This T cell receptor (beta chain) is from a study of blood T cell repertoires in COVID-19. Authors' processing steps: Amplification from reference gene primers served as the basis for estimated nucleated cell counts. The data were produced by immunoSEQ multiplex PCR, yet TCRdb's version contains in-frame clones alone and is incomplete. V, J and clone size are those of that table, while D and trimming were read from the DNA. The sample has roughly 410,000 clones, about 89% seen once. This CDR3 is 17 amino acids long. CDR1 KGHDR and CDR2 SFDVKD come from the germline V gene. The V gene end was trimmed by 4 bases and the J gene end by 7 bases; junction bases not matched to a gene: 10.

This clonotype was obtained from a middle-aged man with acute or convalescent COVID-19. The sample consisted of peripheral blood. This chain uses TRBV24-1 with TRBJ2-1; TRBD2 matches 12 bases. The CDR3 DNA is TGTGCCACCAGTGACCCGACTAGCGGGAGTTTTCGGAATGAGCAGTTCTTC. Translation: CATSDPTSGSFRNEQFF.